This entry features one TCR beta chain sequence. Its antigen is not identified. The observed sequence ends 3 residues before the CDR3 terminus, with the missing tail filled in from the germline J gene. The data originate from a study of T cells in women clearing cervical HPV infection. Study-wide context: Cases' blood sampling followed lesion detection by median about 150 days (90 to 200).

The CDR3 covers 13 residues. In germline, CDR1 is SNHLY, CDR2 FYNNEI. Trimming cost V 11 bases and J 2 bases; bases outside gene matches: 8. Overall study results and limits: CIN3+ cases had significantly higher TCR repertoire richness than controls, but evenness did not differ. TRBV6-7 relative abundance averaged about 0.1% in cases and 0.15% to 0.2% in controls.

Repertoires were generated with immunoSEQ multiplex PCR, while TCRdb's copy carries only in-frame clones and drops some. The record lists more than 20,000 clones, of which the ten most abundant hold 12%. The V gene is TRBV2, the J gene TRBJ1-2; 7 positions match TRBD1. The specimen was blood buffy coat. This TCR derives from a woman aged 18 to 69 with a cervical HPV16 infection that either progressed to CIN3+ or cleared (not recorded which). CDR3 amino acids: CARKQGSNYGYTF. Incomplete CDR3 DNA: TGTGCCCGCAAACAGGGGTCCAACTATGGC.